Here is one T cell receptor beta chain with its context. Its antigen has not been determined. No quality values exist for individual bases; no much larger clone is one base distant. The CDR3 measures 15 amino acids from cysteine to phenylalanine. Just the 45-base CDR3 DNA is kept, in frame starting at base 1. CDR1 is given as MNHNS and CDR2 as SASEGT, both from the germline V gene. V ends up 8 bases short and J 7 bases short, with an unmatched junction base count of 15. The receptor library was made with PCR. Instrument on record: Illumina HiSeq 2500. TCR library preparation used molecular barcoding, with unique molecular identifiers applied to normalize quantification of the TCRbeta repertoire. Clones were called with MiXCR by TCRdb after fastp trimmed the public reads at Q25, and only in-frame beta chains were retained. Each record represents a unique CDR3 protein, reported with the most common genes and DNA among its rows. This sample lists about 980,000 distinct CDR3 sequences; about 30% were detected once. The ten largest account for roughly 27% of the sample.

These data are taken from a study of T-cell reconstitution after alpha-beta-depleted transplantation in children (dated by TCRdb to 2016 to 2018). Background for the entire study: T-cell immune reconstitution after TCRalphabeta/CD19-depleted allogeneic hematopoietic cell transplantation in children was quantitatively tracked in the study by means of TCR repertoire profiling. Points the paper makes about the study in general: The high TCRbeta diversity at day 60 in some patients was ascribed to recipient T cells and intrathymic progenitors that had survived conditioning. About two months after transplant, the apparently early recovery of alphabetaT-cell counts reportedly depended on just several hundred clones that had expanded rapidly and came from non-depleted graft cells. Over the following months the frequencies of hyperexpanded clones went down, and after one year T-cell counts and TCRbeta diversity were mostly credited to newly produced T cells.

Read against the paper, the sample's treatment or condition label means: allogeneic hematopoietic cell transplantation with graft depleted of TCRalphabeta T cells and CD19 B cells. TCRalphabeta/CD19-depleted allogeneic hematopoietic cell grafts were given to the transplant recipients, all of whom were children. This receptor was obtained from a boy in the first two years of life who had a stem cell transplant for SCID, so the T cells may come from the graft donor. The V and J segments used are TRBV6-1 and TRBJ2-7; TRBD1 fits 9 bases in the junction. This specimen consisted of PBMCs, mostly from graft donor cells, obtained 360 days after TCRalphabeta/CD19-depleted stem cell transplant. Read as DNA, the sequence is TGTGCCAGCGTACAACTCGGGACAGGGACCTGGGAGCAGTACTTC. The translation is CASVQLGTGTWEQYF.